This TCR beta chain was sequenced during a study of cytomegalovirus exposure and HLA in healthy donors (dated by TCRdb to 2016 to 2017). Some background on the complete study: An earlier analysis of under 600 of the donors reported approximately 290 Gb of sequence data and 120 million or so unique TCR beta sequences from about 179 million T cells. In a later genetic analysis, genome-wide SNP genotypes for about 55% of the roughly 670 donors were used, and that subset was treated as a discovery cohort. Every repertoire in the discovery cohort had been generated on one and the same sequencing platform. The aim of the study was to test whether cataloging public T cell receptors could identify signatures of past pathogen exposure. Typing coverage varied by locus: roughly 620-640 donors for A, B, C, DRB1 and DQB1; more than 500 for DQA1; more than 600 for DPA1; approximately 490 for DPB1. In the later analysis, no new phenotypic data were used to find candidate immune exposures; instead, reliance was placed on TCR beta sequences and their occurrence across donors. Alongside the repertoire data, information on donor age, sex, ethnicity and CMV serostatus was compiled. An earlier analysis of some 500 of the donors used high-throughput TCR beta sequencing to judge whether each TCR beta V gene segment behaved as functional or pseudogenic. Both class I and class II loci were covered by HLA typing, at four-digit resolution. In addition to the first cohort of approximately 670 subjects, a separate validation cohort of approximately 130 different subjects was used. The study profiled the T cell repertoires of fewer than 850 subjects by immunosequencing and related them to cytomegalovirus serostatus. Of the 398 genotyped donors, 65% to 90% fell in the genetic ancestry cluster associated with self-reported Caucasian donors. Four to six DR-DQ haplotypes were handled as single units for association and clustering, since linkage in the cohort was strong. Among about 410 genotyped donors of the cohort, an average of about 240,000 unique TCR beta nucleotide sequences was sequenced per donor, of which roughly 18% were non-productive. To predict cytomegalovirus infection status, the study brought together high-throughput TCR immunosequencing, statistical association of individual TCRs with disease status, and machine learning. An early release that covered about 600 HLA-typed donors contained approximately 300 gigabases of sequencing data and tens of millions of unique TCR sequences. A later analysis re-analyzed previously published TCR beta repertoires from about 600 donors and added high-resolution HLA genotyping to study TCR occurrence patterns.

Receptor amplification or capture employed the immunoSEQ multiplex PCR assay. A mixture of 60 forward primers for TCR Vbeta segments and 13 reverse primers for TCR Jbeta segments was used in the multiplex PCR. The CDR3 region of rearranged TCR beta genes was amplified from genomic DNA by a multiplex PCR assay. Amplified TCR beta libraries were sequenced as 87-base-pair reads on the Illumina HiSeq System. The study's processing was this. In a later analysis, approximately 74 million unique TCR beta chains were counted across the 650 to 700 repertoires, and some 10 million of these chains were shared by at least two donors. Raw reads were error-corrected and collapsed into unique sequences with a nearest-neighbor algorithm that merged closely related sequences to remove PCR and sequencing errors. To assign V, D and J gene segments, CDR3 sequences were aligned to IMGT reference sequences. Each retained sequence needed at least a six-nucleotide match to both a V gene segment and a J gene segment. A rearrangement counted as productive if the CDR3 had no stop codons and remained in frame with V and J, and every other rearrangement counted as non-productive. Following IMGT convention, CDR3 was defined as the stretch from the second conserved V-encoded cysteine to the conserved J-encoded phenylalanine. Sequences without an unambiguous match to a single V gene segment were excluded from the earlier analysis of several hundred of the donors. In an earlier analysis of several hundred of the donors, V segments were called functional above 56.7% productive rearrangements and were called segregating when the between-donor standard deviation exceeded 5%. A statistical classification framework was developed to diagnose cytomegalovirus status using the catalog of TCR beta chain sequences. V and J gene assignment, in a later analysis, came from comparing TCR nucleotide sequences with IMGT/GENE-DB human TR gene sequences. In a later analysis, CDR3 sequences and most-parsimonious VDJ recombination scenarios were assigned using the TCRdist pipeline. In a later analysis, each TCR beta chain was defined by its CDR3 amino acid sequence together with its V-gene family, and reads lacking a unique V-gene family were excluded. As a way to deal with suspected cross-contamination and a sequencing artifact, a later analysis dropped roughly 620 nucleotide sequences that were highly shared and had low generation probability. In a later analysis, a clonal expansion index was calculated for each public chain from normalized within-repertoire ranks of inferred template counts. In a later analysis, generation probabilities were computed using a VDJ recombination model fitted to out-of-frame rearrangements, and the results were checked against IGoR. In a later analysis, TCR-TCR, TCR-HLA and TCR-CMV co-occurrence was scored with hypergeometric tests, and a repertoire-size bias correction was applied to TCR pairs. To estimate false discovery rates, a later analysis permuted the HLA or CMV assignments 20 times. In a later analysis, co-occurring TCRs were grouped with DBSCAN, and TCRdist sequence similarity was added when clustering was performed within HLA-allele-positive subsets. Co-occurrence clustering excluded repertoires with fewer than 30,000 or more than 120,000 public chains, plus five with anomalous nucleotide sharing. Drawn from immuneACCESS, this table holds only the in-frame rearrangements with V and J called that TCRdb kept. Clones are partly lost; checked studies trace under half to an unresolved V gene and leave the rest unexplained. That table is the source of V, J and clone size, and D and trimming were worked out from the DNA. This sample's clone table shows roughly 73,000 clones. Of the sample, 7.5% falls within the top ten clones.

The cohort was made up of approximately 670 healthy bone marrow donors. At the time of sampling, every cohort member was nominally healthy, though immune exposures that went unrecorded were likely present. The donor tested CMV seropositive and was one of the 289 seropositive cohort members. Every donor gave a peripheral blood sample, and the peripheral blood mononuclear cells from that sample were used for TCR beta sequencing. The Qiagen DNeasy Blood Extraction Kit was used to extract genomic DNA from the blood cell samples. As to this clone: This receptor's antigen is unknown.

Deletion took 5 bases off V and 9 bases off J, with a span of 20 bases between the germline ends. CDR1 and CDR2 are read off the germline V gene as SGHTA and FQGNSA. Including cysteine and phenylalanine, the CDR3 has 16 amino acids. Solely the CDR3 DNA is kept, with 48 bases framed from the first base. Findings and caveats that apply to the study as a whole: This cohort had only TCR beta chains sequenced, and the lack of alpha or paired-chain data limited which features could be detected. According to a later analysis, parvovirus B19, influenza, CMV and Epstein-Barr virus appeared linked to several top co-occurrence clusters. In vitro tests confirmed that three of the cytomegalovirus-associated TCR beta chains recognize cytomegalovirus antigens. A later analysis found that most CMV-associated TCR beta chains appeared HLA-restricted, with HLA associations seemingly driven largely by CMV exposure. In both the original and validation cohorts, the classifier was reported to diagnose cytomegalovirus status with high specificity and sensitivity. CMV serostatus was the only immune exposure information available for the cohort. In a later analysis, the rate of TCR association differed among HLA loci, with DRB1 alleles having the most associated TCRs and HLA-C alleles having the fewest. In an earlier analysis of 587 of the donors, most TCR beta V segments appeared in productive rearrangements about 87% or about 30% of the time, broadly matching IMGT annotations. When HLA alleles, especially DR and DQ, strongly co-occurred, attributing TCR associations to individual alleles was difficult. In a later genetic analysis, a missense DCLRE1C variant was associated with V-gene and J-gene trimming of TCR beta chains, and the association was replicated in an independent cohort. Compared with the 666-donor mean, donors in an Asian-associated ancestry cluster had fewer N-insertions in productive TCRs, according to a later genetic analysis. The authors suggested that the approach could potentially be generalized to other disease states and immunological phenotypes. While some public TCRs were present in many individuals, most TCR sequences turned up only very rarely across donors. Presence/absence analyses assumed roughly uniform sequencing depth across donors, an assumption that may not hold. A further reported finding was that TCR beta sequences accurately predicted the HLA-A and HLA-B alleles for most subjects in the first cohort. Compared with equally common non-associated chains, HLA-associated TCR beta chains in a later analysis were more clonally expanded and had lower generation probabilities. Because counts were too low, some 17 rarely observed V segments, including chromosome 9 orphons, were excluded from the earlier analysis of 587 of the donors. Correlated functional status among segregating V segments might reflect linkage disequilibrium, but an unknown experimental factor could not be ruled out. HLA typing was unavailable for some donors at each locus, so association tests used only the typed subset. In the study, 150 to 200 TCR beta chains were listed as associated with cytomegalovirus. In a later analysis, 16,951 TCR beta sequences were associated with specific HLA alleles at a false discovery rate of 0.05. Some IMGT-functional V segments, including TRBV6-2 and TRBV6-3, could not be told apart with the 87-base-pair reads, so those segments were excluded. A cluster of highly shared sequence variants was judged likely to be a technical artifact of the sequencing pipeline.

This TCR was recovered from a female donor in good health and CMV-seropositive. Sequenced sample: PBMCs. Recombination linked TRBV7-2 to TRBJ1-6, and the D gene may be TRBD1, 5 bases matching. The CDR3 corresponds to CASSPGAGGTGSPLHF. The sequenced DNA is TGTGCCAGCAGCCCCGGGGCGGGGGGAACGGGTTCACCCCTCCACTTT.